These 9 T cell receptor beta chains were sequenced from one sample in a study of shared clonotypes between healthy human individuals. Clones were sequenced by immunoSEQ multiplex PCR, and TCRdb holds only the in-frame ones, with some missing. In the table there are some 2,500,000 clones, 85% to 95% of which are singletons. The source material was naive CD4+ T cells from PBMCs. The subset here: CD45RA+ positively selected. The receptor set was obtained from a man between 18 and 29 years old in good health. Some clones in this sample may be carry-over from other donors' samples.

The chain couples TRBV6-5 to TRBJ2-1; 9 bases are shared with TRBD2. J gave up 4 bases and V 0 bases, and 4 bases lay outside the gene matches. Germline CDR1 is MNHEY and CDR2 is SVGAGI. The CDR3 is made up of 16 amino acids. CDR3 in DNA: TGTGCCAGCAGTTACTCCGGCGGGAGGGATTACAATGAGCAGTTCTTC. This translates into CASSYSGGRDYNEQFF.

The chain links TRBV5-1 to TRBJ2-3, with a tentative D call TRBD2 (6 bases). Trimming cost V 0 bases and J 1 base, with 9 bases left between them. There are 15 residues in the CDR3. Germline V CDR1 and CDR2: SGHRS, YFSETQ. The CDR3 DNA is TGCGCCAGCAGCTTGGACGGCGGGGGCACAGATACGCAGTATTTT. It yields the protein CASSLDGGGTDTQYF.

The chain couples TRBV19 to TRBJ2-2, with TRBD1 matching over 9 bases. Unmatched junction bases numbered 4, after V lost 4 bases and J lost 7 bases. CDR3 length equals 14 residues. The germline V gene has CDR1 LNHDA and CDR2 SQIVND (reference sequence). The CDR3 here is CASSKQGASGELFF. In DNA, the CDR3 is TGTGCCAGTAGTAAACAGGGGGCGAGCGGGGAGCTGTTTTTT.

This sequence joins TRBV4-1 and TRBJ1-3; 7 bases are a match to TRBD1. The CDR3 runs to 17 residues. V lost 4 bases, J lost 0 bases, and 9 bases stayed unmatched. Germline-derived CDR1 and CDR2 are MGHRA and YSYEKL. CDR3 loop: CASSPVPGQSSGNTIYF. The CDR3 DNA sequence: TGCGCCAGCAGCCCGGTCCCGGGACAGAGCTCTGGAAACACCATATATTTT.

For the CDR3, the DNA is TGTGCCAGCAGCCGCGCGGTCTTGTCCTACGAGCAGTACTTC. Protein sequence: CASSRAVLSYEQYF. The V call is TRBV6-5, the J call TRBJ2-7; D is undetermined. Per the germline V gene, CDR1 is MNHEY and CDR2 is SVGAGI. Deletions cut 6 bases from V and 1 base from J, with 13 bases between. This CDR3 comprises 14 residues.

The table lists this clone with a count of one. This chain joins TRBV5-8 and TRBJ2-1, with TRBD2 identical over 9 bases. Germline V gene sequence: CDR1 SGHTS, CDR2 YDEGEE. The CDR3 is 16 residues long. V lost 5 bases, J lost 0 bases, and 6 bases stayed unmatched. The CDR3 nucleotides are TGTGCCAGCAGAAGGACTAGCGCTACCTCCTACAATGAGCAGTTCTTC. It specifies CASRRTSATSYNEQFF.

The chain carries TRBV4-1 and TRBJ2-1; 8 bases are shared with TRBD2. With V trimmed by 3 bases and J by 4 bases, 5 bases remained unmatched. The CDR3 runs to 15 residues. CDR1 MGHRA and CDR2 YSYEKL come from the germline V gene. CDR3 protein: CASSQTGGPYNEQFF. CDR3 nucleotide sequence: TGCGCCAGCAGCCAGACGGGAGGGCCGTACAATGAGCAGTTCTTC.

Only a few counts were recorded for this clone. V gene TRBV7-9 combines with J gene TRBJ1-4; 7 bases are shared with TRBD1. CDR1 and CDR2 from the germline V gene are SEHNR and FQNEAQ (reference sequence). The CDR3 spans 15 residues. V dropped 1 base and J dropped 5; count of bases not matched to a gene: 4. The CDR3 protein is CASSLVGTVNEKLFF. For the CDR3, the DNA is TGTGCCAGCAGCTTAGTAGGGACAGTGAATGAAAAACTGTTTTTT.

The chain couples TRBV7-2 to TRBJ1-1; D is possibly TRBD1 (6 bases). From germline, CDR1 is SGHTA and CDR2 FQGNSA. The CDR3 totals 12 residues. V gave up 3 bases and J gave up 6 bases, with 8 bases separating them. CDR3 nucleotides: TGTGCCAGCAGCTTTGACAGGTCTGAAGCTTTCTTT. Protein sequence: CASSFDRSEAFF.